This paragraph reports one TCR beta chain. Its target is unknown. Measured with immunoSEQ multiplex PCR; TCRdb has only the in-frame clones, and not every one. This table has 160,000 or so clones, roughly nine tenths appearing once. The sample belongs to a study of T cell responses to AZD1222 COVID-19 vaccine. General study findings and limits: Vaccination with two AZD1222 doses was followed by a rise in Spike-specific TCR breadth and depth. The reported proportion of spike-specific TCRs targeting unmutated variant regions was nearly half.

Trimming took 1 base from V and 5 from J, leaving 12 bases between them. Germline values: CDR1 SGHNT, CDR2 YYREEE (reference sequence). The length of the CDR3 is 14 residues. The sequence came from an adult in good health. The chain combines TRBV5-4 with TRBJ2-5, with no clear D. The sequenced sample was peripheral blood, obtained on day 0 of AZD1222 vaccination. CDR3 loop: CASSLISRPETQYF. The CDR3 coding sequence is TGTGCCAGCAGCTTGATTAGCCGGCCGGAGACCCAGTACTTC.